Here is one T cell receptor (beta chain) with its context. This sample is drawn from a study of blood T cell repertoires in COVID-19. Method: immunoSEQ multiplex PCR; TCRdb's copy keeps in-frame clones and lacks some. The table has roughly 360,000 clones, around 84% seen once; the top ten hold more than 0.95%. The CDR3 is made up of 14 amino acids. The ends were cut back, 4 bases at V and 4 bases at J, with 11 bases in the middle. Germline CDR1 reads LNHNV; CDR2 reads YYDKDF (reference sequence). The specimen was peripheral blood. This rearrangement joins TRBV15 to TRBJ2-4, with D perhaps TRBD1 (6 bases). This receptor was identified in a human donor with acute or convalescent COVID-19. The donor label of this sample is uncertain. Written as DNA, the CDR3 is TGTGCCACCAGCAATTTCAGGGGAAAAAACATTCAGTACTTC. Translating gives CATSNFRGKNIQYF.